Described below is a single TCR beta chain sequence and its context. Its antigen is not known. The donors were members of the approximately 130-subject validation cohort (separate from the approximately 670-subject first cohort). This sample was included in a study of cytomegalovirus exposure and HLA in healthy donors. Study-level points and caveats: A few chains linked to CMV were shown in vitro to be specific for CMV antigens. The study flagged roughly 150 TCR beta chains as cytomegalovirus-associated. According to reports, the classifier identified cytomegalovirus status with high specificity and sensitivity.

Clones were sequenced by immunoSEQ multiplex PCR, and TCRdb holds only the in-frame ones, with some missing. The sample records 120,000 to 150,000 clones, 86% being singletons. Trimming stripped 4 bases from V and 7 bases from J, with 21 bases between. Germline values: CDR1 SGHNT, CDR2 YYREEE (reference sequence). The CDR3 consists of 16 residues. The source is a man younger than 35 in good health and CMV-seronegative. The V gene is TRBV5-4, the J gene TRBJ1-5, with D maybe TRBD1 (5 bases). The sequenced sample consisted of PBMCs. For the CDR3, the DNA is TGTGCCAGCAGCCGGAGCGGCGGGGGAGGCGAGCAGCCCCAGCATTTT. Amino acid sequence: CASSRSGGGGEQPQHF.